The T cell receptor (beta chain) described here comes from a study of blood T cell repertoires in COVID-19. Study at large: Sites in the United States, Italy and Spain provided acute and convalescent COVID-19 samples. T cells, B-cell-depleted T cells, or PBMCs provided the cDNA or gDNA that served as material.

The CDR3 loop spans 14 amino acids. Germline CDR1 reads SGHRS; CDR2 reads YFSETQ. V was pared by 4 bases and J by 1 base, with 3 bases of the junction left unmatched. Per the study methods: Estimation of nucleated cell counts was performed using reference gene primer amplification. Only in-frame clones appear in the TCRdb table, and some are missing; sequencing was by immunoSEQ multiplex PCR. The DNA was the basis for D and trimming; V, J and clone size are from that table. The table records around 290,000 clones, roughly 90% of them present only once. This TCR was recovered from a man aged 35-49 years with acute or convalescent COVID-19. What was sequenced was peripheral blood. The rearrangement joins TRBV5-1 to TRBJ1-2, with 8 bases aligning to TRBD1. For the CDR3, the DNA is TGCGCCAGCAGCAACAGGGGGGGTAACTATGGCTACACCTTC. Encoded protein: CASSNRGGNYGYTF.